This TCR beta chain originates from a study of blood T cell repertoires in COVID-19. Study-wide context: The United States, Italy and Spain were the sources of the acute and convalescent COVID-19 samples. PBMCs, B-cell-depleted T cells, or T cells were the source of the cDNA or gDNA that made up the material.

The CDR3 sequence is 14 residues long. With 2 bases clipped from V and 12 bases from J, the junction kept 10 bases outside the gene matches. Germline V gives CDR1 MNHEY, CDR2 SVGAGI. Authors' data handling: Using reference gene primer amplification, nucleated cell counts were estimated. The assay was immunoSEQ multiplex PCR, and TCRdb's table has in-frame clones only and misses some. That table gives V, J and clone size, and the DNA gave D and trimming. The table has some 100,000 clones, about nine tenths seen once. The source of this sequence is a man between 60 and 70 years old with acute or convalescent COVID-19. The sequencing input was peripheral blood. The gene calls are TRBV6-5 and TRBJ2-1, with 7 bases fitting TRBD2. The CDR3 loop reads CASSYRDAGETQFF. The CDR3 region has the DNA TGTGCCAGCAGTTACCGTGACGCGGGGGAGACGCAGTTCTTC.